The subject of this entry is one TCR beta chain. The antigen is undetermined. Germline V gives CDR1 LNHDA, CDR2 SQIVND (reference sequence). Trimming took 10 bases from V and 6 from J; bases not matched to a gene: 10. The CDR3 sequence is 13 residues long. This specimen belongs to a study of cytomegalovirus exposure and HLA in healthy donors. Whole-study results and caveats: An apparent linkage of common viral pathogens to several of the most significant clusters emerged in a later analysis.

PCR employed 60 Vbeta and 13 Jbeta primers. Per the original data handling: In a later analysis, of about 80 million unique beta chains, about 10 million appeared in at least two donors. Measured with immunoSEQ multiplex PCR; TCRdb has only the in-frame clones, and not every one. That table furnishes V, J and clone size, whereas the DNA furnished D and trimming. The sample carries about 140,000 clones, 61% recorded once. The source is a male donor in good health and CMV-seronegative. Sequenced material: PBMCs. The rearrangement uses TRBV19 and TRBJ1-1; the match to TRBD1 covers 8 bases. The CDR3 spells CATRTGPPPEAFF. The CDR3 DNA follows: TGTGCCACCCGGACAGGGCCGCCCCCTGAAGCTTTCTTT.